Detailed here is one T cell receptor beta chain. Its antigen is undetermined. The sample comes from a study of immune cell composition in non-small cell lung cancer. Produced via immunoSEQ multiplex PCR; TCRdb's table is partial and in-frame only. The sample has 1,500 to 2,000 clones; 81% are singletons. J gave up 4 bases and V 5 bases, and 4 bases lay outside the gene matches. This CDR3 contains 14 residues. Per germline, CDR1 LNHDA and CDR2 SQIVND (reference sequence). Study outcomes and limitations: Lung adenocarcinomas had lower top 10 clone scores and clonality than squamous tumours. Clones >0.5% enriched in tumour were rarer in adenocarcinoma (about 35%) than squamous (roughly 75%).

This TCR was sampled from a human donor with non-small cell lung cancer. J is TRBJ2-2 and V is TRBV19; 7 bases map to TRBD1. Sequenced material: lung tumor tissue. The CDR3, as DNA: TGTGCCAGTAGTGGGGGACAGCTCACCGGGGAGCTGTTTTTT. Translation gives CASSGGQLTGELFF.